A selection of T cell receptor beta chains follows, all from one sample in a study of blood T cells in healthy people across ages. From the 5' RACE reads, TCRdb called clonotypes with MiXCR, one entry per CDR3 protein. The repertoire holds hundreds of thousands of distinct CDR3 sequences, 56% seen once, with roughly 25% in the top ten. Sequencing was carried out using blood. The origin of the receptors is a man in his forties in good health. Each CDR3 is given with its conserved first and last residue. The D gene is left open where the match is weak. A clone size is listed for some rows: how often the clone was seen (once, few, many), or a class if it is expanded.

d_call: -; v_call: TRBV4-3; j_call: TRBJ1-2; clone_size: few; cdr3_nt: TGCGCCAGCAGCAACTCACCGGGACGGTATGGCTACACCTTC; cdr3_aa: CASSNSPGRYGYTF
d_call: -; v_call: TRBV27; j_call: TRBJ2-3; clone_size: -; cdr3_nt: TGTGCCAGCAGTTCCCCCCTAATCACTGGCCCTGGGTCCACAGATACGCAGTATTTT; cdr3_aa: CASSSPLITGPGSTDTQYF
d_call: TRBD2; v_call: TRBV12-3/TRBV12-4; j_call: TRBJ2-1; clone_size: -; cdr3_nt: TGTGCCAGCAGCGCCGACCTGCGGCGGGGGGGCGGCTCCTACAATGAGCAGTTCTTC; cdr3_aa: CASSADLRRGGGSYNEQFF
d_call: -; v_call: TRBV29-1; j_call: TRBJ2-5; clone_size: few; cdr3_nt: TGCAGCGCCAAAGGGACGGCTCAAGAGACCCAGTACTTC; cdr3_aa: CSAKGTAQETQYF
d_call: TRBD1; v_call: TRBV13; j_call: TRBJ2-5; clone_size: few; cdr3_nt: TGTGCCAGCAGCCTAAGACAGGGAATGGAGACCCAGTACTTC; cdr3_aa: CASSLRQGMETQYF
d_call: TRBD1; v_call: TRBV14; j_call: TRBJ2-5; clone_size: few; cdr3_nt: TGTGCCAGCAGTCTAAGACAGGGCGGGACCCAGTACTTC; cdr3_aa: CASSLRQGGTQYF
d_call: -; v_call: TRBV29-1; j_call: TRBJ2-5; clone_size: -; cdr3_nt: TGCAGCGCCGGAGGGGCCGAGACCCAGTACTTC; cdr3_aa: CSAGGAETQYF
d_call: -; v_call: TRBV3-1; j_call: TRBJ1-1; clone_size: -; cdr3_nt: TGTGCCAGCAGCCAACCAGGGTGGACTGAAGCTTTCTTT; cdr3_aa: CASSQPGWTEAFF
d_call: TRBD2; v_call: TRBV20-1; j_call: TRBJ2-7; clone_size: -; cdr3_nt: TGCAGTGCTAGCGGGCGTGTCTCTAGCGGACGTTACGAGCAGTACTTC; cdr3_aa: CSASGRVSSGRYEQYF
d_call: -; v_call: TRBV25-1; j_call: TRBJ1-6; clone_size: -; cdr3_nt: TGTGCCAGCATAGGACCTGGACGTACACCCCTCCACTTT; cdr3_aa: CASIGPGRTPLHF
d_call: -; v_call: TRBV27; j_call: TRBJ2-1; clone_size: -; cdr3_nt: TGTGCCAGCAGTTTAAAGGGTCTTGAGCAGTTCTTC; cdr3_aa: CASSLKGLEQFF
d_call: -; v_call: TRBV6-5; j_call: TRBJ1-2; clone_size: -; cdr3_nt: TGTGCCAGCAGTTACTCGAAGACAGCTAACTATGGCTACACCTTC; cdr3_aa: CASSYSKTANYGYTF
d_call: -; v_call: TRBV3-1; j_call: TRBJ1-1; clone_size: once; cdr3_nt: TGTGCCAGCAGCCAGGTCATTGCTTACAGGGCCGGCACTGAAGCTTTCTTT; cdr3_aa: CASSQVIAYRAGTEAFF
d_call: TRBD2; v_call: TRBV20-1; j_call: TRBJ2-3; clone_size: -; cdr3_nt: TGCAGTGCCAATAGCGGGGGGGCTGGAGGAGATACGCAGTATTTT; cdr3_aa: CSANSGGAGGDTQYF
d_call: -; v_call: TRBV25-1; j_call: TRBJ1-2; clone_size: -; cdr3_nt: TGTGCCAGCAGTGTAGGTACGGTGGGTGACTACACCTTC; cdr3_aa: CASSVGTVGDYTF
d_call: TRBD2; v_call: TRBV7-2; j_call: TRBJ2-7; clone_size: -; cdr3_nt: TGTGCCAGCAGCTTAAGCGGGGGGGTTTACAATGAGCAGTACTTC; cdr3_aa: CASSLSGGVYNEQYF
d_call: TRBD1; v_call: TRBV7-9; j_call: TRBJ1-6; clone_size: few; cdr3_nt: TGTGCCAGCAGCACCCAACAGGGGCCTAATTCACCCCTCCACTTT; cdr3_aa: CASSTQQGPNSPLHF
d_call: -; v_call: TRBV6-1; j_call: TRBJ1-2; clone_size: -; cdr3_nt: TGTGCCAGCAGTGAAACGTTTAGGGGCTACACCTTC; cdr3_aa: CASSETFRGYTF
d_call: -; v_call: TRBV4-3; j_call: TRBJ2-1; clone_size: few; cdr3_nt: TGCGCCAGCAGCCGAGCGCTCGCCGGGGGTTCCAATGAGCAGTTCTTC; cdr3_aa: CASSRALAGGSNEQFF
d_call: -; v_call: TRBV18; j_call: TRBJ1-1; clone_size: few; cdr3_nt: TGTGCCAGCTCACCCCTCGACAGCTTAAATATGAACACTGAAGCTTTCTTT; cdr3_aa: CASSPLDSLNMNTEAFF
d_call: -; v_call: TRBV15; j_call: TRBJ2-1; clone_size: -; cdr3_nt: TGTGCCACCAGCAGAGATCGGGCAGCTATCGGCAATGAGCAGTTCTTC; cdr3_aa: CATSRDRAAIGNEQFF
d_call: -; v_call: TRBV29-1; j_call: TRBJ1-4; clone_size: -; cdr3_nt: TGCAGCGTTGGGGACATTATTGGTGGAAAACTGTTTTTT; cdr3_aa: CSVGDIIGGKLFF
d_call: -; v_call: TRBV10-3; j_call: TRBJ1-2; clone_size: -; cdr3_nt: TGTGCCATCAGTGAGTCGAATTGGGGAACAGGGCGTGGCTACACCTTC; cdr3_aa: CAISESNWGTGRGYTF
d_call: TRBD2; v_call: TRBV15; j_call: TRBJ2-5; clone_size: -; cdr3_nt: TGTGCCACCAGCAGAGGCCTAGCGGGAGAGGGAGAGACCCAGTACTTC; cdr3_aa: CATSRGLAGEGETQYF
d_call: TRBD2; v_call: TRBV24-1; j_call: TRBJ2-1; clone_size: few; cdr3_nt: TGTGCCACCAGTGATCCCAGCGGGAGTTCCTACAATGAGCAGTTCTTC; cdr3_aa: CATSDPSGSSYNEQFF
d_call: -; v_call: TRBV7-3; j_call: TRBJ2-3; clone_size: -; cdr3_nt: TGTGCCAGCAGCTTACTCGGGTACACAGATACGCAGTATTTT; cdr3_aa: CASSLLGYTDTQYF
d_call: TRBD2; v_call: TRBV11-1; j_call: TRBJ2-1; clone_size: -; cdr3_nt: TGTGCCAGCAGCTCTAAGACTAGCGGGGGGGCCTACAATGAGCAGTTCTTC; cdr3_aa: CASSSKTSGGAYNEQFF
d_call: -; v_call: TRBV2; j_call: TRBJ2-5; clone_size: -; cdr3_nt: TGTGCCAGCAGGAAGGGACTCCCTCTCGAAGAGACCCAGTACTTC; cdr3_aa: CASRKGLPLEETQYF
d_call: TRBD2; v_call: TRBV18; j_call: TRBJ2-1; clone_size: once; cdr3_nt: TGTGCCAGCTCACCAACTCGGCTAGCGGGGGATCACTCCTACAATGAGCAGTTCTTC; cdr3_aa: CASSPTRLAGDHSYNEQFF
d_call: -; v_call: TRBV12-3/TRBV12-4; j_call: TRBJ2-6; clone_size: -; cdr3_nt: TGTGCCAGCAGTTGGGGCGGGAGGGCCAACGTCCTGACTTTC; cdr3_aa: CASSWGGRANVLTF
d_call: -; v_call: TRBV10-3; j_call: TRBJ2-1; clone_size: few; cdr3_nt: TGTGCCATCAGTGACGACACTTACAATGAGCAGTTCTTC; cdr3_aa: CAISDDTYNEQFF
d_call: TRBD2; v_call: TRBV28; j_call: TRBJ2-7; clone_size: -; cdr3_nt: TGTGCCAGCAGCTTTCAAAGCGGGAATGCCTACGAGCAGTACTTC; cdr3_aa: CASSFQSGNAYEQYF
d_call: -; v_call: TRBV28; j_call: TRBJ2-3; clone_size: -; cdr3_nt: TGTGCCAGCAGGTTGGGACCGGGGGGCCGCACAGATACGCAGTATTTT; cdr3_aa: CASRLGPGGRTDTQYF
d_call: TRBD1; v_call: TRBV6-2/TRBV6-3; j_call: TRBJ2-1; clone_size: -; cdr3_nt: TGTGCCAGCAGGCCAAACAGGGGGGACCTCTACAATGAGCAGTTCTTC; cdr3_aa: CASRPNRGDLYNEQFF
d_call: TRBD2; v_call: TRBV20-1; j_call: TRBJ2-7; clone_size: -; cdr3_nt: TGCAGTGCCACCAAAGGGACTAGCGGTTACAATGAGCAGTACTTC; cdr3_aa: CSATKGTSGYNEQYF
d_call: TRBD1; v_call: TRBV5-1; j_call: TRBJ1-2; clone_size: -; cdr3_nt: TGCGCCAGCGGGACCGGGACAGCTAACTATGGCTACACCTTC; cdr3_aa: CASGTGTANYGYTF
d_call: -; v_call: TRBV6-6; j_call: TRBJ1-4; clone_size: -; cdr3_nt: TGTGCCAGCAGCCCCCACAAGACCCCCAACTTAATTGAAAAACTGTTTTTT; cdr3_aa: CASSPHKTPNLIEKLFF
d_call: TRBD1; v_call: TRBV9; j_call: TRBJ2-7; clone_size: -; cdr3_nt: TGTGCCAGCAGCCCCAGACCGGGGACAGGGGCCTACGAGCAGTACTTC; cdr3_aa: CASSPRPGTGAYEQYF
d_call: -; v_call: TRBV9; j_call: TRBJ1-6; clone_size: few; cdr3_nt: TGTGCCAGCAGCCCCGGTCGGGATACCTATAATTCACCCCTCCACTTT; cdr3_aa: CASSPGRDTYNSPLHF
d_call: TRBD1; v_call: TRBV4-3; j_call: TRBJ2-7; clone_size: few; cdr3_nt: TGCGCCAGCAGCCAATCCGGGACAGGGAACTACGAGCAGTACTTC; cdr3_aa: CASSQSGTGNYEQYF
d_call: -; v_call: TRBV30; j_call: TRBJ2-5; clone_size: -; cdr3_nt: TGTGCCTGGAGTGTAGGGCAGTTGGTGTACTTC; cdr3_aa: CAWSVGQLVYF
d_call: -; v_call: TRBV2; j_call: TRBJ1-5; clone_size: -; cdr3_nt: TGTGCCAGTTCGGCAGAATATAGCAATCAGCCCCAGCATTTT; cdr3_aa: CASSAEYSNQPQHF
d_call: -; v_call: TRBV5-5; j_call: TRBJ2-1; clone_size: -; cdr3_nt: TGTGCCAGCAGCTTCTTTCGGCAACAGCCGGGGAGTGAGCAGTTCTTC; cdr3_aa: CASSFFRQQPGSEQFF
d_call: -; v_call: TRBV20-1; j_call: TRBJ1-5; clone_size: -; cdr3_nt: TGCAGTGGTCAGCAGGCAGGCGGGGCCCAGCCCCAGCATTTT; cdr3_aa: CSGQQAGGAQPQHF
d_call: TRBD1; v_call: TRBV5-1; j_call: TRBJ2-1; clone_size: -; cdr3_nt: TGCGCCAGCAGGGGACAGGTCCGCTCCTACAATGAGCAGTTCTTC; cdr3_aa: CASRGQVRSYNEQFF
d_call: TRBD2; v_call: TRBV9; j_call: TRBJ2-1; clone_size: few; cdr3_nt: TGTGCCAGCAGCGGCGACCTGAGCGGGAGCTCCTATGAGCAGTTCTTC; cdr3_aa: CASSGDLSGSSYEQFF
d_call: -; v_call: TRBV7-3; j_call: TRBJ2-3; clone_size: -; cdr3_nt: TGTGCCAGCAGCTTATATACAGGGAAGGCAGATACGCAGTATTTT; cdr3_aa: CASSLYTGKADTQYF
d_call: -; v_call: TRBV28; j_call: TRBJ2-7; clone_size: -; cdr3_nt: TGTGCCAGCAGTTTTCAGGGTCAGTCTAAGCAGTACTTC; cdr3_aa: CASSFQGQSKQYF
d_call: TRBD2; v_call: TRBV28; j_call: TRBJ2-7; clone_size: -; cdr3_nt: TGTGCCAGCAGTTTACGCACTAGCGCCTTAAGAGACCCCCAGTACTTC; cdr3_aa: CASSLRTSALRDPQYF
d_call: TRBD1; v_call: TRBV20-1; j_call: TRBJ1-1; clone_size: -; cdr3_nt: TGCAGTGCTCCGGGACAGGGGGTAACTGGAGCTTTCTTT; cdr3_aa: CSAPGQGVTGAFF
d_call: TRBD1; v_call: TRBV20-1; j_call: TRBJ2-7; clone_size: few; cdr3_nt: TGCAGTGCTAGTTTAGGGGGCACTGAGCAGTACTTC; cdr3_aa: CSASLGGTEQYF
d_call: -; v_call: TRBV28; j_call: TRBJ1-5; clone_size: -; cdr3_nt: TGTGCCAGCAGTTCACGGCTAGGTCAGCCCCAGCATTTT; cdr3_aa: CASSSRLGQPQHF
d_call: TRBD1; v_call: TRBV27; j_call: TRBJ1-4; clone_size: -; cdr3_nt: TGTGCCAGCAGGAAAGGGGGCGCGGGTGAAAAACTGTTTTTT; cdr3_aa: CASRKGGAGEKLFF
d_call: -; v_call: TRBV28; j_call: TRBJ1-2; clone_size: -; cdr3_nt: TGTGCCAGCACCATACTCACAGCAAGTAATTATGGCTACACCTTC; cdr3_aa: CASTILTASNYGYTF
d_call: -; v_call: TRBV7-8; j_call: TRBJ2-1; clone_size: -; cdr3_nt: TGTGCCAGCAGCTTAGCGGTCGGGAGCTCCTACAATGAGCAGTTCTTC; cdr3_aa: CASSLAVGSSYNEQFF
d_call: -; v_call: TRBV7-2; j_call: TRBJ1-2; clone_size: few; cdr3_nt: TGTGCCAGCAGCTTAGCGCTGGCAGGGAGTGGCTACACCTTC; cdr3_aa: CASSLALAGSGYTF
d_call: TRBD2; v_call: TRBV27; j_call: TRBJ2-1; clone_size: once; cdr3_nt: TGTGCCAGCAGTTTTCGTATATGGCTAGCGGGGGCCGGGGGGGAGCAGTTCTTC; cdr3_aa: CASSFRIWLAGAGGEQFF
d_call: -; v_call: TRBV2; j_call: TRBJ1-2; clone_size: few; cdr3_nt: TGTGCCAGCAGTAGGAGACAGGTTGACTATGGCTACACCTTC; cdr3_aa: CASSRRQVDYGYTF